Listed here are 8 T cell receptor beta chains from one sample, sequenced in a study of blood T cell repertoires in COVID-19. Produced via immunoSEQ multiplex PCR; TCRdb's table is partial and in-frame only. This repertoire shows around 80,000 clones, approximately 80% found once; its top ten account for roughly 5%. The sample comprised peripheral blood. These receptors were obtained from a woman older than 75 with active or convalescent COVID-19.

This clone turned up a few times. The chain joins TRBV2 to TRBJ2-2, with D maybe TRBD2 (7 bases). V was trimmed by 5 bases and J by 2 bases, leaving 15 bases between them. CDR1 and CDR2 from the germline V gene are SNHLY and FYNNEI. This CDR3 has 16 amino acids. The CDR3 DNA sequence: TGTGCCAGCAGTTATCGCGGGGGCCTAAACACCGGGGAGCTGTTTTTT. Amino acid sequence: CASSYRGGLNTGELFF.

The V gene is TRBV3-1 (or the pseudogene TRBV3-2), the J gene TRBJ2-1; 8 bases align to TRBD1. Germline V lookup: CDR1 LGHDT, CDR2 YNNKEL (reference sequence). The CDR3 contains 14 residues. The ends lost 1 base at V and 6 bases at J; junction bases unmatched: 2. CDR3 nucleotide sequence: TGTGCCAGCAGCCAAGGGACAGGGTTCAATGAGCAGTTCTTC. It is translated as CASSQGTGFNEQFF.

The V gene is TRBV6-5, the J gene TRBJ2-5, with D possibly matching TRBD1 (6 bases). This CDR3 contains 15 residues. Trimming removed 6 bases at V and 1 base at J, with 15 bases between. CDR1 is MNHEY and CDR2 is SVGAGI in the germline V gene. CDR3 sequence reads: CASRPRGIFQETQYF. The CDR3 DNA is TGTGCCAGCAGACCCAGGGGAATATTCCAAGAGACCCAGTACTTC.

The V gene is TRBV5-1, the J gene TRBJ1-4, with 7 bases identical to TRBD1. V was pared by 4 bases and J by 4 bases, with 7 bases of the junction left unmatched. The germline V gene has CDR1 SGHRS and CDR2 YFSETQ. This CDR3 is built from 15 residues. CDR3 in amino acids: CASSATGAVNEKLFF. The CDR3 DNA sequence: TGCGCCAGCAGCGCCACAGGGGCCGTTAATGAAAAACTGTTTTTT.

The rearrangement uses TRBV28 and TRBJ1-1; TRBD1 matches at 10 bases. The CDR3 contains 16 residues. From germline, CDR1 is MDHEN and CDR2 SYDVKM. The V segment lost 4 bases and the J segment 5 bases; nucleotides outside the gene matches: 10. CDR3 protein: CASSSNRDRGKTEAFF. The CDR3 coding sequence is TGTGCCAGCAGTTCTAACCGGGACAGGGGTAAAACTGAAGCTTTCTTT.

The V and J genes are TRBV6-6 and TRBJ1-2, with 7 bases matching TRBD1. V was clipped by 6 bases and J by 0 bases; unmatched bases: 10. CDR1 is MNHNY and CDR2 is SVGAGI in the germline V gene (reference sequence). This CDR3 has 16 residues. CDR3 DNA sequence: TGTGCCAGCAGACCCTCTACAGGGGATACTAACTATGGCTACACCTTC. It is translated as CASRPSTGDTNYGYTF.

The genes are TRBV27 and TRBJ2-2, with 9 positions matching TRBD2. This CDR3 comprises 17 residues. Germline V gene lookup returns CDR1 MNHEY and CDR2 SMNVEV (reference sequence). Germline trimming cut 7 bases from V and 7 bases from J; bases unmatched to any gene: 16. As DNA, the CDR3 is TGTGCCAGCACCCCCAGGGCGGGAGGGCCTGTTGACGGGGAGCTGTTTTTT. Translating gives CASTPRAGGPVDGELFF.

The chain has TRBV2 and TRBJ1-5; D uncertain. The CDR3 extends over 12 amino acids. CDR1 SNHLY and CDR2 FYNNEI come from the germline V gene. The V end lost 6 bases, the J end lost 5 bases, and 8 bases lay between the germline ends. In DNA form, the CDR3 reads TGTGCCAGCAGGATAAGAGATCAGCCCCAGCATTTT. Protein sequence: CASRIRDQPQHF. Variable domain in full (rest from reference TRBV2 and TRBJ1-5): EPEVTQTPSHQVTQMGQEVILRCVPISNHLYFYWYRQILGQKVEFLVSFYNNEISEKSEIFDDQFSVERPDGSNFTLKIRSTKLEDSAMYFCASRIRDQPQHFGDGTRLSIL.